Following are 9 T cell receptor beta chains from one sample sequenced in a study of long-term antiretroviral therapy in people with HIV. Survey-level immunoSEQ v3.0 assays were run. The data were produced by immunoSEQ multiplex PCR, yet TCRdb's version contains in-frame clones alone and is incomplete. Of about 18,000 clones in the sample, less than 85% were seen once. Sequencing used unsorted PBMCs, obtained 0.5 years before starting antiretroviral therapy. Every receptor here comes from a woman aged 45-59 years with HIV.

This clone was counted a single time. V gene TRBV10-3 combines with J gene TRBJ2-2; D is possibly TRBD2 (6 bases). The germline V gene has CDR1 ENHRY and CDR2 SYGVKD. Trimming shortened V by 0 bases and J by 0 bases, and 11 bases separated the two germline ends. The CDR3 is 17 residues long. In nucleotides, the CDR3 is TGTGCCATCAGTGAGTCGGCGGGGTACGCGAACACCGGGGAGCTGTTTTTT. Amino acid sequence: CAISESAGYANTGELFF.

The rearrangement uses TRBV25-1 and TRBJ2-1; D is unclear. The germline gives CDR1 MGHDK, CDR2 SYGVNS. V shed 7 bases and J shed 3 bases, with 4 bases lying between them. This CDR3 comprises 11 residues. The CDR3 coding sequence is TGTGCCAGCAATCGCTACAATGAGCAGTTCTTC. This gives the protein CASNRYNEQFF.

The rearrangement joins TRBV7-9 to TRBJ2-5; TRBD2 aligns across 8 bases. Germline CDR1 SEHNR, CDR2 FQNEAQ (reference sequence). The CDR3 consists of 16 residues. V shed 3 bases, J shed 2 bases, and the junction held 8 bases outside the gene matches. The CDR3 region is CASSFWTSPTQETQYF. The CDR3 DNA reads TGTGCCAGCAGCTTTTGGACTAGCCCCACACAAGAGACCCAGTACTTC.

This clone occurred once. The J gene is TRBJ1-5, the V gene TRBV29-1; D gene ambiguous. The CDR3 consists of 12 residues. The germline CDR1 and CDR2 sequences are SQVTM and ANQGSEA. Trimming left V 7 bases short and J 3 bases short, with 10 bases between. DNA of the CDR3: TGCAGCGCCTCGTCGTCCAATCAGCCCCAGCATTTT. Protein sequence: CSASSSNQPQHF.

The CDR3 coding sequence is TGTGCCAGCAGGGACGGGACTTCAAACACCGGGGAGCTGTTTTTT. Encoded protein: CASRDGTSNTGELFF. V gene TRBV4-2 combines with J gene TRBJ2-2; tentatively, D is TRBD2 (6 bases). V dropped 6 bases and J dropped 2 bases, with 13 bases sitting between them. The V gene's germline CDR1 is LGHNA and CDR2 YNFKEQ. The CDR3 loop spans 15 amino acids.

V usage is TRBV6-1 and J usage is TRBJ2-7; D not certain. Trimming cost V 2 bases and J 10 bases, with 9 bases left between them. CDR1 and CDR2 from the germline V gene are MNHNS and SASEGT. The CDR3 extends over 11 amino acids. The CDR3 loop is CASSEMNTQYF. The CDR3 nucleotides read TGTGCCAGCAGTGAAATGAACACCCAGTACTTC.

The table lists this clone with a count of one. The CDR3 protein is CASGSGDRGLIGTEAFF. The CDR3 DNA reads TGTGCTAGTGGTTCCGGGGACAGGGGGCTTATTGGCACTGAAGCTTTCTTT. V gene TRBV12-5 combines with J gene TRBJ1-1, with 12 bases that match TRBD1. This CDR3 comprises 17 residues. J lost 4 bases, V lost 4 bases, and 10 bases had no gene match. Germline lookup yields CDR1 LGHNT and CDR2 FRNRAP.

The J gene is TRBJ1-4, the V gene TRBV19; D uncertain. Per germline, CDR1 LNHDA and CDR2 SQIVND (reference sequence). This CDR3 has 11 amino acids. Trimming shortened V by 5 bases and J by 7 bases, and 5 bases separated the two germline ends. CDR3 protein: CASSVSEKLFF. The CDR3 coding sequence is TGTGCCAGTAGTGTGTCTGAAAAACTGTTTTTT.

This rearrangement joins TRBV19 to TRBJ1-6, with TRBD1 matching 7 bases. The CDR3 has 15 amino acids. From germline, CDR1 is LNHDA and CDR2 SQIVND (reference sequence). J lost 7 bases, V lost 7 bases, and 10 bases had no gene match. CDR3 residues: CASTQLRQGNSPLHF. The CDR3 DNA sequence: TGTGCCAGTACTCAACTCCGACAGGGCAATTCACCCCTCCACTTT.